The source of this T cell receptor beta chain is a study of T cells in localized non-small cell lung cancer (dated by TCRdb to the early 2020s). Study-level background: The study examined T cell repertoires in a few hundred patients with early-stage NSCLC and compared tumors with uninvolved tumor-adjacent lungs. The cohort was made up of around 250 treatment-naive NSCLC patients whose localized lung tumors had been resected. A mean age of approximately 70 years was recorded for the NSCLC patients, of whom some 130 were male and some 100 were female. What the study reported, not specific to this receptor: Higher blood T cell density associated with longer overall survival, while higher adjacent-lung clonality associated with shorter survival. Uninvolved tumor-adjacent lung showed the highest T cell clonality, higher than tumor, which suggests more focused antigenic responses in the adjacent lung. Because multi-region tumor sequencing was not performed, intratumor heterogeneity could not be ruled out. Of the top 100 tumor clones, a median of roughly 53 were detected in paired uninvolved adjacent lung; about 28 were also among that lung's top 100. Because of the exploratory design, TCR variables were selected using unadjusted p-values without false-discovery rate correction.

The immunoSEQ Assay was used to sequence TCR beta CDR3 regions from DNA. The study's own analysis went as follows. T cell density was computed as TCR beta template counts normalized to usable DNA estimated by amplifying housekeeping genes. Richness was estimated with the preseqR package, extrapolating to 400,000 templates for PBMC samples and 120,000 templates for tissue samples. Clonality was defined as one minus Pielou's evenness. Tissue-enriched TCRs were identified through differential abundance testing performed on productive amino-acid clonotypes, with a minimum total count of 5 and an alpha of 0.1. The Jaccard Index and the Morisita Overlap Index were used to measure how much the repertoires overlapped between compartments. GLIPH grouped TCR beta CDR3s together with public tetramer-defined viral CDR3s, and a viral motif had to include at least three viral sequences and show V-gene enrichment. What TCRdb holds here is the immuneACCESS table cut down to in-frame rearrangements. Part of the clones is not present; checked against another copy, under half of the missing clones reflect an unresolved V gene, and the others are unexplained. V and J calls and clone size come straight from that table; D and trimming were deduced from the DNA. Counted in this sample were about 26,000 clones; around 85% of them appeared once. The ten largest account for approximately 9.7% of the sample.

The junction carries 3 bases between V and J, which are trimmed by 3 bases and 7 bases respectively. The germline V gene (reference sequence) specifies PRHDT as CDR1 and FYEKMQ as CDR2. The CDR3 has 11 amino acids, counting the end cysteine and phenylalanine. The kept DNA is CDR3 alone, 33 bases in frame from the first base. At diagnosis, tumor, uninvolved tumor-adjacent lung and peripheral blood were collected and then preserved as a mix of FFPE and fresh-frozen material. For TCR repertoire profiling, the blood samples were analyzed as peripheral blood mononuclear cells. For this clone: Its antigen has not been determined. No much larger clonotype is one base removed from it; base qualities were not supplied.

The sequence was collected from a man between 40 and 75 years old with stage III squamous cell lung carcinoma. This material consisted of peripheral blood, taken before any cancer treatment. The chain is encoded by TRBV13 joined to TRBJ2-2; the D gene is not confidently resolved. Here is the DNA: TGTGCCAGCAGCTTGAACGGGGAGCTGTTTTTT. Its protein reads: CASSLNGELFF.